This TCR beta chain was identified during a study of identical twins. Study outcomes and limitations: Cross-sectional statistics underpinned the conclusions; the same donors were not followed. Shared out-of-frame alpha sequences (those common to twins) showed excess low generation probability.

The germline V gene has CDR1 GTSNPN and CDR2 SVGIG (reference sequence). Trimming removed 4 bases at V and 3 bases at J, with 10 bases between. This CDR3 has 12 residues. This clonotype was seen only a few times. The antigen remains unidentified. With template switching, a universal primer site was added, and the cDNA carried unique molecular identifiers. TCRdb processed the 5' RACE reads anew with MiXCR; each CDR3 protein has one entry. The table shows hundreds of thousands of distinct CDR3 sequences, with around 6% occurring only once. The rearrangement links TRBV30 to TRBJ2-7; tentatively, D is TRBD1 (6 bases). The clonotype comes from a man aged 18-30 years in good health. Sequencing was performed on naive T cells sorted from blood. The CDR3 coding sequence is TGTGCCTGGATAGGGGGAGTCTACGAGCAGTACTTC. This gives the protein CAWIGGVYEQYF.